The 30 T cell receptor beta chains reported below all come from one sample, sequenced in a study of blood T cell repertoires in COVID-19. The repertoire was sequenced with immunoSEQ multiplex PCR; TCRdb's copy has only in-frame clones and lacks some. The data show just over 150,000 clones, 82% seen once. The specimen was peripheral blood. These receptors were obtained from a woman aged 40 to 55 with COVID-19, enrolled during active disease.

The V and J genes are TRBV5-8 and TRBJ2-7; D gene ambiguous. The CDR3 length is 11 residues. Trimming stripped 4 bases from V and 5 bases from J, with 7 bases between. In germline, CDR1 is SGHTS, CDR2 YDEGEE. CDR3 in amino acids: CASSVADEQYV. The CDR3 bases are TGTGCCAGCAGCGTCGCGGACGAGCAGTACGTC.

The chain links TRBV29-1 to TRBJ2-5; D not certain. The length of the CDR3 is 12 residues. Germline values: CDR1 SQVTM, CDR2 ANQGSEA. V was cut by 3 bases and J by 0 bases, with 5 bases left in between. In DNA, the CDR3 is TGCAGCGTTGAGAGTCACCAAGAGACCCAGTACTTC. This encodes CSVESHQETQYF. The variable domain in full, completed from reference TRBV29-1 and TRBJ2-5, reads SAVISQKPSRDICQRGTSLTIQCQVDSQVTMMFWYRQQPGQSLTLIATANQGSEATYESGFVIDKFPISRPNLTFSTLTVSNMSPEDSSIYLCSVESHQETQYFGPGTRLLVL.

This clone was observed a single time. The V call is TRBV3-1 (or the pseudogene TRBV3-2), the J call TRBJ2-5; perhaps TRBD2 as D (5 bases). The CDR3 consists of 15 residues. V lost 1 base to trimming and J lost 7 bases, with 16 bases between them. Germline CDR1 reads LGHDT; CDR2 reads YNNKEL (reference sequence). The CDR3 here is CASSQGSGAPGTQYF. In nucleotides, the CDR3 is TGTGCCAGCAGCCAAGGCAGCGGAGCACCGGGGACCCAGTACTTC.

This clone was seen a single time. V and J are TRBV30 and TRBJ1-5; D uncertain. The V end lost 2 bases, the J end lost 9 bases, and 11 bases lay between the germline ends. The CDR3 covers 12 residues. Germline assignment: CDR1 GTSNPN and CDR2 SVGIG (reference sequence). The CDR3, as DNA: TGTGCCTGGAGTTCCGGCAGAGGGCCCCAGCATTTT. Amino acid sequence: CAWSSGRGPQHF.

The V gene is TRBV9, the J gene TRBJ1-2; D is possibly TRBD1 (6 bases). Germline V gives CDR1 SGDLS, CDR2 YYNGEE. This CDR3 has 19 amino acids. V was cut by 5 bases and J by 0 bases, with 26 bases left in between. The CDR3 DNA follows: TGTGCCAGCAGTTCTCCGGGACATACACCCACCCCAGCTAACTATGGCTACACCTTC. Encoded protein: CASSSPGHTPTPANYGYTF.

This sequence joins TRBV6-5 and TRBJ2-2; TRBD2 matches at 8 bases. The length of the CDR3 is 15 residues. From germline, CDR1 is MNHEY and CDR2 SVGAGI. Trimming took 4 bases from V and 6 from J; bases not matched to a gene: 7. CDR3 DNA: TGTGCCAGCAGTTGGACTAGCCAAGCCCCCGGGGAGCTGTTTTTT. Translated, it gives CASSWTSQAPGELFF.

The chain employs TRBV27 and TRBJ1-1; D may be TRBD1 (6 bases). This CDR3 has 15 residues. The V and J ends lost 6 bases and 4 bases respectively, with 18 bases between them. The V gene's germline CDR1 is MNHEY and CDR2 SMNVEV (reference sequence). CDR3 in DNA: TGTGCCAGCAGACCCGGGACACCGGTCGGCACTGAAGCTTTCTTT. Its protein is CASRPGTPVGTEAFF.

The genes are TRBV10-1 and TRBJ2-3, with a weak D call TRBD1 (5 bases). Per germline, CDR1 WNHNN and CDR2 SYGVQD (reference sequence). Trimming took off 6 bases at V and 0 bases at J, with 10 bases between the two ends. CDR3 length: 14 residues. In DNA form, the CDR3 reads TGCGCCAGCAGCGACAGCTCTAGCACAGATACGCAGTATTTT. Its protein product is CASSDSSSTDTQYF.

The genes are TRBV5-4 and TRBJ1-1; D is unclear. V was cut by 1 base and J by 2 bases, with 9 bases left in between. CDR1 SGHNT and CDR2 YYREEE come from the germline V gene (reference sequence). The CDR3 consists of 14 residues. In nucleotides, the CDR3 is TGTGCCAGCAGCTTGTACAGACCAAACACTGAAGCTTTCTTT. Protein sequence: CASSLYRPNTEAFF.

As DNA, the CDR3 is TGTGCCAGCAGCCAAGAGGAGGGCTGGGGCACAGATACGCAGTATTTT. Its translation is CASSQEEGWGTDTQYF. The chain combines TRBV3-1 (or the pseudogene TRBV3-2) with TRBJ2-3; maybe TRBD2 (6 bases). This CDR3 contains 16 residues. Trimming stripped 0 bases from V and 1 base from J, with 11 bases between. Germline loops: CDR1 LGHDT, CDR2 YNNKEL (reference sequence).

The chain carries TRBV5-1 and TRBJ1-5, with TRBD1 identical over 7 bases. CDR3 length equals 16 residues. V shed 3 bases, J shed 6 bases, and the junction held 12 bases outside the gene matches. CDR1 and CDR2 (germline): SGHRS, YFSETQ. The CDR3 sequence is CASSWMGTAVPQPQHF. The CDR3 DNA reads as TGCGCCAGCAGCTGGATGGGGACAGCAGTACCTCAGCCCCAGCATTTT.

The J gene is TRBJ2-5, the V gene TRBV5-4, with D possibly being TRBD1 (6 bases). The CDR3 totals 13 residues. The V end was cut by 3 bases, the J end by 3 bases, with 9 bases between. The germline V gene encodes CDR1 SGHNT and CDR2 YYREEE (reference sequence). Here the CDR3 reads CASSWNREETQYF. CDR3 sequence (DNA): TGTGCCAGCAGCTGGAACAGGGAAGAGACCCAGTACTTC.

The V gene is TRBV18, the J gene TRBJ1-3, with D possibly matching TRBD1 (6 bases). Trimming took 3 bases from V and 1 from J, leaving 16 bases between them. CDR3 length: 17 amino acids. Germline V gene data show CDR1 as KGHSH and CDR2 as LQKENI. The CDR3 region is CASSPTPGTPSGNTIYF. As DNA, the CDR3 is TGTGCCAGCTCACCCACACCCGGGACACCTTCTGGAAACACCATATATTTT.

The genes are TRBV9 and TRBJ1-4; D might be TRBD1 (5 bases). The germline gives CDR1 SGDLS, CDR2 YYNGEE. There are 15 residues in the CDR3. Trimming took 0 bases from V and 3 from J, leaving 9 bases between them. For the CDR3, the DNA is TGTGCCAGCAGCGTAGGTGGGGGGGCTAATGAAAAACTGTTTTTT. Its protein is CASSVGGGANEKLFF.

V gene TRBV27 combines with J gene TRBJ2-1, with D possibly being TRBD1 (6 bases). The ends were cut back, 4 bases at V and 4 bases at J, with 11 bases in the middle. Germline CDR1 and CDR2: MNHEY and SMNVEV (reference sequence). The CDR3 length is 14 residues. CDR3 protein: CASSSGTNYNEQFF. DNA for the CDR3: TGTGCCAGCAGTTCCGGGACAAATTACAATGAGCAGTTCTTC.

This clone turned up a few times. DNA for the CDR3: TGTGCCAGCAGTGGGGCAGGGGGTTTTTCACCCCTCCACTTT. Translation: CASSGAGGFSPLHF. J is TRBJ1-6 and V is TRBV2; TRBD1 matches at 7 bases. The ends lost 4 bases at V and 9 bases at J; junction bases unmatched: 6. Germline CDR1 and CDR2: SNHLY and FYNNEI. The CDR3 is 14 amino acids.

The V and J genes are TRBV30 and TRBJ1-2; TRBD1 matches at 10 bases. CDR1 and CDR2 from the germline V gene are GTSNPN and SVGIG (reference sequence). Trimming removed 2 bases from V and 7 bases from J; junction bases left unmatched: 4. This CDR3 is built from 13 residues. The CDR3: CAWSTTGGVGYTF. CDR3 coding DNA: TGTGCCTGGAGTACGACAGGGGGCGTTGGCTACACCTTC.

V is TRBV12-3 or TRBV12-4 and J is TRBJ2-1; D is ambiguous. Trimming left V 7 bases short and J 6 bases short, with 13 bases between. There are 13 residues in the CDR3. In DNA, the CDR3 is TGTGCCAGCACCCTTCGAGTTGGCAATGAGCAGTTCTTC. Translating it yields CASTLRVGNEQFF.

This clone was recorded at least ten times. The chain combines TRBV3-1 (or the pseudogene TRBV3-2) with TRBJ1-1; D gene ambiguous. V shed 3 bases and J shed 5 bases, with 10 bases lying between them. CDR1 is LGHDT and CDR2 is YNNKEL in the germline V gene (reference sequence). The CDR3 runs to 13 residues. CDR3 coding DNA: TGTGCCAGCAGCCAGGAGCTTCGAACTGAAGCTTTCTTT. This codes for CASSQELRTEAFF.

V gene TRBV7-3 combines with J gene TRBJ1-2, with TRBD1 matching 8 bases. There are 15 residues in the CDR3. CDR1 and CDR2 (germline): SGHTA, FQGTGA. V dropped 0 bases and J dropped 7; count of bases not matched to a gene: 7. The CDR3 here is CASSLTQGAYGGYTF. CDR3 DNA: TGTGCCAGCAGCTTAACCCAGGGGGCTTACGGTGGCTACACCTTC.

This chain connects TRBV14 to TRBJ2-7; D perhaps matches TRBD2 (7 bases). Germline V CDR1 and CDR2: SGHDN, FVKESK. The CDR3 length is 15 residues. V was clipped by 4 bases and J by 2 bases, with 15 bases between them. The CDR3 loop is CASSPPAGAPYEQYF. Written as DNA, the CDR3 is TGTGCCAGCAGCCCGCCCGCGGGGGCCCCCTACGAGCAGTACTTC.

CDR3 coding DNA: TGTGCCAGTACCGAGTGGGGCGCACGGTATGGCTACACCTTC. Translating gives CASTEWGARYGYTF. V is TRBV19 and J is TRBJ1-2; TRBD1 might be the D (5 bases). V was pared by 7 bases and J by 5 bases, with 17 bases between. The CDR3 has 14 amino acids. CDR1 is LNHDA and CDR2 is SQIVND in the germline V gene (reference sequence).

The chain employs TRBV30 and TRBJ2-1; D gene unclear. Trimming took off 0 bases at V and 8 bases at J, with 11 bases between the two ends. The CDR3 consists of 13 residues. Germline loops: CDR1 GTSNPN, CDR2 SVGIG (reference sequence). As DNA, the CDR3 is TGTGCCTGGAGTGTACTGAAAACCTATGAGCAGTTCTTC. Translation gives CAWSVLKTYEQFF. Supplemented by reference TRBV30 and TRBJ2-1, the full variable domain reads SQTIHQWPATLVQPVGSPLSLECTVEGTSNPNLYWYRQAAGRGLQLLFYSVGIGQISSEVPQNLSASRPQDRQFILSSKKLLLSDSGFYLCAWSVLKTYEQFFGPGTRLTVL.

J is TRBJ2-7 and V is TRBV14; D perhaps matches TRBD1 (5 bases). Between the trimmed V and J ends, which lost 4 bases and 6 bases, there was a span of 25 bases. The length of the CDR3 is 17 residues. Germline CDR1 and CDR2: SGHDN and FVKESK. CDR3 nucleotide sequence: TGTGCCAGCAGCCCTAAAAAAGGGGCAGGTGCCTTTCGCGAGCAGTACTTC. It specifies CASSPKKGAGAFREQYF. Complete variable domain (other parts from reference TRBV14 and TRBJ2-7): EAGVTQFPSHSVIEKGQTVTLRCDPISGHDNLYWYRRVMGKEIKFLLHFVKESKQDESGMPNNRFLAERTGGTYSTLKVQPAELEDSGVYFCASSPKKGAGAFREQYFGPGTRLTVT.

J is TRBJ2-7 and V is TRBV2, with D tentatively TRBD2 (5 bases). V lost 6 bases to trimming and J lost 2 bases, with 8 bases between them. The germline CDR1 and CDR2 sequences are SNHLY and FYNNEI. CDR3 length: 12 residues. The CDR3 protein is CASRGSTYEQYV. The CDR3 DNA follows: TGTGCCAGCAGGGGGAGTACCTACGAGCAGTACGTC.

V is TRBV21-1 and J is TRBJ2-7; the table's D call of TRBD2 was not tested on the DNA. TRBV21-1 is a pseudogene. CDR3 length equals 19 residues. The CDR3 loop is CATKYRDKTSGRLVREQYF. CDR3 coding DNA: TGTGCCACCAAATACCGGGACAAGACTAGCGGGAGACTGGTTCGCGAGCAGTACTTC.

This chain connects TRBV14 to TRBJ2-7; the D is unclear. Germline CDR1 is SGHDN and CDR2 is FVKESK. Trimming removed 1 base from V and 1 base from J, with 5 bases in between. CDR3 size: 13 residues. The CDR3 DNA is TGTGCCAGCAGCCAAGCAAATTCCTACGAGCAGTACGTC. As protein: CASSQANSYEQYV.

The chain uses TRBV7-9 and TRBJ2-7; D gene ambiguous. V gave up 5 bases and J gave up 4 bases, with 9 bases separating them. CDR3 length: 12 amino acids. From germline, CDR1 is SEHNR and CDR2 FQNEAQ (reference sequence). The CDR3: CASSSHHYEQYV. The CDR3 nucleotides are TGTGCCAGCAGCAGCCACCATTACGAGCAGTACGTC.

The chain combines TRBV6-4 with TRBJ2-3; 7 bases align to TRBD1. This CDR3 comprises 14 residues. Germline V gives CDR1 MRHNA, CDR2 SNTAGT. Unmatched junction bases numbered 4, after V lost 6 bases and J lost 1 base. The DNA of the CDR3 is TGTGCCAGCAGCAGACAGGGTGGCACAGATACGCAGTATTTT. Its protein product is CASSRQGGTDTQYF.

The chain recombines TRBV27 with TRBJ1-2, with a weak D call TRBD1 (5 bases). With 3 bases removed from V and 0 bases from J, the gap between germline ends came to 11 bases. The CDR3 is made up of 15 amino acids. The V gene's germline CDR1 is MNHEY and CDR2 SMNVEV (reference sequence). DNA of the CDR3: TGTGCCAGCAGTTTTCAGGGAAACTCTAACTATGGCTACACCTTC. Translation: CASSFQGNSNYGYTF.